This entry is about one T cell receptor (beta chain). What it binds is not known. Trimming took 6 bases from V and 5 from J, leaving 22 bases between them. The CDR3 is 16 residues long. Germline V gene lookup returns CDR1 SGHAT and CDR2 FQNNGV. Cyclophosphamide on days +3 and +4 followed busulfan-fludarabine conditioning and a marrow graft. This record comes from a study of T cells after posttransplantation cyclophosphamide. The study, taken as a whole, reports: Later blood repertoires were often dominated by clones from the donor CD8+ memory compartment. TRB clonality was highly associated with recipient CMV seropositivity and reactivation. TRB overlap between skin or GI tissue T cells and blood was limited.

Clones were sequenced by immunoSEQ multiplex PCR, and TCRdb holds only the in-frame ones, with some missing. This table holds 30,000 to 45,000 clones, roughly 73% found once. This TCR was sampled from a female patient between 40 and 50 years old who received an allogeneic stem cell transplant from a related donor, was CMV-positive, and had no GVHD. The graft donor may have contributed some T cells. The V call is TRBV11-2, the J call TRBJ2-5; possible D gene TRBD1, 6 bases. Material: CD4+ T cells sorted from blood, obtained 1903 days after a stem cell transplant with posttransplant cyclophosphamide. CDR3 nucleotides: TGTGCCAGCAGGCGAATCGCCGGGACATCTTTGGAGACCCAGTACTTC. This encodes CASRRIAGTSLETQYF.